Listed here is a single T cell receptor (beta chain). Its recognized antigen is unknown. Nothing much larger sits one base from this clone, and base qualities are not available. This sample stems from a study of cytotoxic CD8 clonotypes in ibrutinib-treated CLL (dated by TCRdb to the early 2020s). About the study as a whole: The cohort had about a dozen relapsed/refractory and 15 treatment-naive patients; fewer than 18 were IGHV unmutated. An average of around 260,000 productive templates and 94,082 productive rearrangements was obtained per sample. All remission and progressive disease samples were collected while patients were still receiving ibrutinib. Cryopreserved peripheral blood mononuclear cells were collected at three points: before therapy, at response, and at either sustained remission or disease progression. Samples at response were collected after a median of around twelve months of treatment, with a range of about 6 to 36 months. Longitudinal samples were obtainable from about 30% of the roughly 90 participants in the trial. Partial responses were observed in some 24 patients and complete responses in 2; after a median follow-up of 68 months, remission was maintained in 14 patients and progression was observed in approximately 12.

Read against the paper, the sample's time point label means: progressive disease on ibrutinib. For TCR beta library preparation, about 2 micrograms of genomic DNA were isolated from cryopreserved PBMCs. Longitudinal blood samples from CLL patients receiving ibrutinib monotherapy were subjected to high-throughput TCR beta sequencing. The patients took part in an open-label, single-center phase 2 trial of ibrutinib monotherapy. Each clonotype received, on average, around 10x coverage in deep resolution sequencing performed on a MiSeq, where the target depth lay between 1 in 1 million and 1 in 200,000 T cells. The immunoSEQ hsTCRB Kit was used to generate the TCR beta libraries. The study's own analysis went as follows. Data were analyzed with ImmunoSEQ Data Assistant and ImmunoSEQ Analyzer, with V, D and J genes assigned per IMGT definitions. Clonality, which ranges from 0 to 1, was calculated as one minus the normalized Shannon entropy of productive rearrangement frequencies. Only overrepresented clonotypes making up at least 0.05% of the repertoire of each patient were included in the public clonotype analysis. Fewer than 15 repertoires from age-matched healthy donors, obtained from immuneACCESS, served as clonality controls. In TCRdb, the immuneACCESS table is reduced to in-frame sequences with V and J assigned. These tables do not hold every clone; where another copy was compared, an unresolved V gene accounts for under half, and the others remain unexplained. From that table come the V and J calls and clone size; the DNA was used to work out D and trimming. The sample table shows about 270,000 clones, and 70% to 80% are seen once. The ten largest clones add up to around 5.1% of the sample.

Broader findings and caveats from the paper: Public clonotypes were found to be uncommon and were observed to contract or remain stable during treatment; the increase in clonality was shown to reflect expansion of private clonotypes at ibrutinib response. Baseline clonality was found to be higher than that of age-matched healthy donors and was strongly correlated with circulating CD8+ T-cell counts. Sustained-remission and progressing patients did not have matched sampling times, and lymph node repertoires were not examined. An increase in clonality was observed at ibrutinib response, with clonality remaining stable during sustained remission and falling back toward baseline at progression.

Measured from the cysteine to the phenylalanine, the CDR3 is 14 residues long. Of the read, only the CDR3 DNA is kept; its 42 bases are in frame from base 1. Cut back by 2 bases and 8 bases, the V and J ends lie 15 bases apart. CDR1 MRHNA and CDR2 SNTAGT were looked up in the germline V gene. The TCR comes from a human donor with chronic lymphocytic leukemia. The sequence links TRBV6-4 to TRBJ1-2, with the D segment identity uncertain. The sample here was PBMCs, taken at disease progression, from a patient treated with ibrutinib. The CDR3 protein: CASSDGYPGIGYTF. The DNA sequence is given as TGTGCCAGCAGTGACGGGTACCCCGGGATCGGCTACACCTTC.